The rows below give T cell receptor beta chains drawn from one sample of a study of technical replicates of blood from a handful of donors. The data were produced by immunoSEQ multiplex PCR, yet TCRdb's version contains in-frame clones alone and is incomplete. Found here are 6,000 to 7,000 clones, 96% of them singletons; the top ten hold approximately 7%. The sequenced sample consisted of PBMCs. The origin of the receptors is a human donor in good health. CDR3s include the opening cysteine and the closing phenylalanine or tryptophan. The D gene is left open where the match is weak. The listing skips clone size in some rows; elsewhere it reads once, few, many or a size class.

cdr3_nt: TGTGCTAGTGGTTCAGACAATGAGCAGTTCTTC; cdr3_aa: CASGSDNEQFF; clone_size: NA; d_call: NA; v_call: TRBV12-5; j_call: TRBJ2-1
cdr3_nt: TGTGCCAGCATGGTTCGTCGGAACGTTGCGGGAGTGGCCTACGAGCAGTACTTC; cdr3_aa: CASMVRRNVAGVAYEQYF; clone_size: once; d_call: TRBD2; v_call: TRBV27; j_call: TRBJ2-7
cdr3_nt: TGCAGCGTTGGGACAGGCGAACAGGAGCAGTACTTC; cdr3_aa: CSVGTGEQEQYF; clone_size: NA; d_call: TRBD1; v_call: TRBV29-1; j_call: TRBJ2-7
cdr3_nt: TGTGCCAGCAGTTCCACAGGTGTAACAACTAATGAAAAACTGTTTTTT; cdr3_aa: CASSSTGVTTNEKLFF; clone_size: NA; d_call: NA; v_call: TRBV27; j_call: TRBJ1-4
cdr3_nt: TGTGCCAGCAGCCCGTCTGGCCCGGGAGGCTACACCTTC; cdr3_aa: CASSPSGPGGYTF; clone_size: NA; d_call: NA; v_call: TRBV6-5; j_call: TRBJ1-2
cdr3_nt: TGTGCCGGGACAAATTCACCCCTCCACTTT; cdr3_aa: CAGTNSPLHF; clone_size: NA; d_call: NA; v_call: TRBV25-1; j_call: TRBJ1-6
cdr3_nt: TGCGCCAGCAACCCGGACAGCACTAACTATGGCTACACCTTC; cdr3_aa: CASNPDSTNYGYTF; clone_size: NA; d_call: NA; v_call: TRBV5-1; j_call: TRBJ1-2
cdr3_nt: TGTGCCAGCAGAGGTAGCGGGGGAGATAAATACGCGAACACCGGGGAGCTGTTTTTT; cdr3_aa: CASRGSGGDKYANTGELFF; clone_size: NA; d_call: TRBD2; v_call: TRBV9; j_call: TRBJ2-2
cdr3_nt: TGTGCCAGCAGTTTACTCGGGGGGTCGTTTTATTCCACAGATACGCAGTATTTT; cdr3_aa: CASSLLGGSFYSTDTQYF; clone_size: NA; d_call: TRBD2; v_call: TRBV27; j_call: TRBJ2-3
cdr3_nt: TGTGCCACCAGCAGAGATCTGAGGACAGGGAGATCTGGCTACACCTTC; cdr3_aa: CATSRDLRTGRSGYTF; clone_size: NA; d_call: TRBD1; v_call: TRBV15; j_call: TRBJ1-2
cdr3_nt: TGTGCCAGCAGTTTTCTACCGGGACAGGAGCAGAACACTGAAGCTTTCTTT; cdr3_aa: CASSFLPGQEQNTEAFF; clone_size: NA; d_call: TRBD1; v_call: TRBV28; j_call: TRBJ1-1
cdr3_nt: TGTGCCTGTAACCAGGGGCTGGGCACAGATACGCAGTATTTT; cdr3_aa: CACNQGLGTDTQYF; clone_size: NA; d_call: NA; v_call: TRBV30; j_call: TRBJ2-3